A single sample is the source of the 25 T cell receptor beta chains below, sequenced in a study of blood T cell repertoires in COVID-19. This table comes from immunoSEQ multiplex PCR, and its TCRdb copy is limited to in-frame clones, with some not included. The sample has around 160,000 clones, around 90% seen once. Sequenced sample: PBMCs or T cells enriched from blood (not recorded which). Source of these receptors: a woman aged 40 to 50 who had been exposed to COVID-19.

This chain connects TRBV7-6 to TRBJ2-2, with D perhaps matching TRBD1 (6 bases). Germline-derived CDR1 and CDR2 are SGHVS and FNYEAQ. The CDR3 sequence is 17 residues long. V lost 1 base, J lost 1 base, and 13 bases lay in between. The chain's CDR3 is CASSLGGTGLNTGELFF. CDR3 in DNA: TGTGCCAGCAGCTTAGGGGGAACAGGGTTGAACACCGGGGAGCTGTTTTTT.

This chain connects TRBV28 to TRBJ2-1; possible D gene TRBD2, 6 bases. The CDR3 has 17 amino acids. The germline gives CDR1 MDHEN, CDR2 SYDVKM. Trimming removed 6 bases from V and 0 bases from J, with 18 bases in between. The CDR3 DNA reads as TGTGCCAGCAGCGTCCTCCGACTAGAAGGCTCCTACAATGAGCAGTTCTTC. Encoded protein: CASSVLRLEGSYNEQFF.

V gene TRBV7-9 combines with J gene TRBJ1-1, with a possible D match to TRBD1 (5 bases). Germline lookup yields CDR1 SEHNR and CDR2 FQNEAQ (reference sequence). The V end was cut by 2 bases, the J end by 6 bases, with 7 bases between. The CDR3 has 12 residues. The CDR3 sequence is CASSLRGPEAFF. CDR3 coding DNA: TGTGCCAGCAGCTTAAGGGGCCCTGAAGCTTTCTTT.

This clone was seen more than once but under ten times. The rearrangement uses TRBV13 and TRBJ1-1; D is ambiguous. Germline CDR1 and CDR2: PRHDT and FYEKMQ (reference sequence). This CDR3 region has 15 residues. V was cut by 5 bases and J by 0 bases, with 13 bases left in between. The CDR3 region is CASSPPLRMNTEAFF. As DNA, the CDR3 is TGTGCCAGCAGCCCCCCTTTGCGGATGAACACTGAAGCTTTCTTT.

V gene TRBV7-3 combines with J gene TRBJ2-1; 10 bases map to TRBD1. The V gene's germline CDR1 is SGHTA and CDR2 FQGTGA. Trimming removed 1 base from V and 14 bases from J; junction bases left unmatched: 11. There are 15 residues in the CDR3. As DNA, the CDR3 is TGTGCCAGCAGCTTAATGAAAGGGACAGGGGCAAAGAAGTTCTTC. This encodes CASSLMKGTGAKKFF.

The chain is built from TRBV4-3 and TRBJ2-5; weak D call: TRBD2 (5 bases). The V gene lost 1 base and the J gene lost 4 bases, with 13 bases spanning the gap. The CDR3 consists of 15 residues. The germline V gene encodes CDR1 LGHNA and CDR2 YSLEER. The CDR3 loop is CASSQGAMEVETQYF. CDR3 DNA sequence: TGCGCCAGCAGCCAAGGGGCAATGGAGGTAGAGACCCAGTACTTC.

The chain has TRBV5-1 and TRBJ2-1; 11 nucleotides agree with TRBD2. J lost 4 bases, V lost 4 bases, and 7 bases had no gene match. The CDR3 has 16 residues. Germline V gives CDR1 SGHRS, CDR2 YFSETQ. The CDR3 coding sequence is TGCGCCAGCAGCGCGCCTAGCGGGAGGTCGTACAATGAGCAGTTCTTC. Protein: CASSAPSGRSYNEQFF.

This rearrangement joins TRBV12-3 or TRBV12-4 to TRBJ2-1; D might be TRBD1 (6 bases). The CDR3 covers 13 residues. Trimming took 3 bases from V and 8 from J, leaving 11 bases between them. The CDR3 sequence: CASSLLAGDEQFF. DNA for the CDR3: TGTGCCAGCAGTTTGCTGGCAGGGGATGAGCAGTTCTTC.

This chain uses TRBV4-1 with TRBJ2-4, with D possibly being TRBD1 (6 bases). This CDR3 has 17 residues. Germline CDR1 reads MGHRA; CDR2 reads YSYEKL. The V and J ends lost 0 bases and 4 bases respectively, with 16 bases between them. The CDR3 reads CASSQDPATGVKNIQYF. CDR3 coding DNA: TGCGCCAGCAGCCAAGATCCCGCGACAGGCGTTAAAAACATTCAGTACTTC.

V usage is TRBV25-1 and J usage is TRBJ1-2; the D is unclear. There are 14 residues in the CDR3. Per the germline V gene, CDR1 is MGHDK and CDR2 is SYGVNS. V was cut by 10 bases and J by 8 bases, with 23 bases left in between. The CDR3 here is CATSPWAQYKGYTF. The DNA of the CDR3 is TGTGCCACGAGCCCGTGGGCACAGTATAAGGGCTACACCTTC.

DNA for the CDR3: TGTGCCAGCAGCTTATGGGAGGGACAGCCCCAGCATTTT. Its protein is CASSLWEGQPQHF. This chain links TRBV7-3 with TRBJ1-5; no clear D gene. V gave up 2 bases and J gave up 7 bases, with 9 bases separating them. The CDR3 is 13 residues long. The V gene's germline CDR1 is SGHTA and CDR2 FQGTGA.

This chain uses TRBV7-2 with TRBJ1-3; D unclear. CDR3 length: 14 amino acids. V lost 5 bases to trimming and J lost 3 bases, with 11 bases between them. CDR1 is SGHTA and CDR2 is FQGNSA in the germline V gene. The CDR3 sequence: CASSLGGFGNTIYF. The CDR3 DNA follows: TGTGCCAGCAGCCTTGGAGGGTTTGGAAACACCATATATTTT.

The V gene is TRBV5-4, the J gene TRBJ1-3, with 9 nucleotides matching TRBD1. In germline, CDR1 is SGHNT, CDR2 YYREEE (reference sequence). This CDR3 is built from 17 residues. V trimming: 0 bases; J trimming: 0 bases; junction bases outside the gene matches: 4. CDR3: CASSLGDRVFSGNTIYF. DNA of the CDR3: TGTGCCAGCAGCTTGGGGGACAGGGTATTCTCTGGAAACACCATATATTTT.

This clone appeared a single time. The chain employs TRBV7-8 and TRBJ2-2; 7 nucleotides match TRBD1. The germline V gene encodes CDR1 SGHVS and CDR2 FQNEAQ. The CDR3 contains 15 residues. With 5 bases clipped from V and 4 bases from J, the junction kept 7 bases outside the gene matches. DNA of the CDR3: TGTGCCAGCAGCCCCGACAGGGTCGGCACCGGGGAGCTGTTTTTT. Protein product: CASSPDRVGTGELFF. The variable domain in full, with the rest retrieved from reference TRBV7-8 and TRBJ2-2, is GAGVSQSPRYKVAKRGQDVALRCDPISGHVSLFWYQQALGQGPEFLTYFQNEAQLDKSGLPSDRFFAERPEGSVSTLKIQRTQQEDSAVYLCASSPDRVGTGELFFGEGSRLTVL.

The rearrangement joins TRBV27 to TRBJ1-6; 9 nucleotides align to TRBD1. V was clipped by 1 base and J by 0 bases; unmatched bases: 7. There are 19 residues in the CDR3. CDR1 and CDR2 from the germline V gene are MNHEY and SMNVEV (reference sequence). The CDR3 DNA is TGTGCCAGCAGTTTATGGGGACAGGGCTCTAGCTCCTATAATTCACCCCTCCACTTT. Translated, it gives CASSLWGQGSSSYNSPLHF.

The chain links TRBV19 to TRBJ1-5, with D maybe TRBD1 (5 bases). The CDR3 covers 16 residues. Deletions cut 6 bases from V and 0 bases from J, with 15 bases between. In germline, CDR1 is LNHDA, CDR2 SQIVND (reference sequence). CDR3: CASRTRGANSNQPQHF. The DNA of the CDR3 is TGTGCCAGTAGGACTAGAGGGGCGAATAGCAATCAGCCCCAGCATTTT.

The chain couples TRBV11-2 to TRBJ1-6, with D tentatively TRBD1 (5 bases). With 5 bases removed from V and 1 base from J, the gap between germline ends came to 15 bases. CDR1 and CDR2 (germline): SGHAT, FQNNGV. There are 17 residues in the CDR3. The CDR3 DNA sequence: TGTGCCAGCAGCGGGGGTATGGGGGGTTCCTATAATTCACCCCTCCACTTT. Its translation: CASSGGMGGSYNSPLHF.

With respect to this clone: Distinct nucleotide sequences in the sample also encode this CDR3. The V and J genes are TRBV18 and TRBJ1-1; tentatively, D is TRBD1 (5 bases). Trimming pared 3 bases from V and 0 bases from J, leaving 5 bases between. Germline V gene lookup returns CDR1 KGHSH and CDR2 LQKENI. The CDR3 is 13 residues long. Here the CDR3 DNA reads TGTGCCAGCTCACCGACAGTGAACACTGAAGCTTTCTTT. Amino acid sequence: CASSPTVNTEAFF.

The V call is TRBV12-3 or TRBV12-4, the J call TRBJ1-2; the D is unclear. This CDR3 has 13 residues. Trimming removed 6 bases from V and 0 bases from J, with 8 bases in between. The CDR3 sequence is CASRAYTNYGYTF. Written as DNA, the CDR3 is TGTGCCAGCAGGGCTTATACTAACTATGGCTACACCTTC.

This clone was seen repeatedly, ten times or more. The rearrangement links TRBV2 to TRBJ1-2; 8 bases align to TRBD1. V lost 2 bases to trimming and J lost 8 bases; unmatched junction nucleotides: 7. CDR1 is SNHLY, CDR2 FYNNEI, per germline. CDR3 length: 14 amino acids. This chain's CDR3 is CASSELGQARGYTF. The DNA of the CDR3 is TGTGCCAGCAGTGAATTGGGACAGGCGCGGGGCTACACCTTC.

This chain connects TRBV19 to TRBJ1-5, with unresolved D. From germline, CDR1 is LNHDA and CDR2 SQIVND (reference sequence). The CDR3 covers 13 residues. Trimming left V 3 bases short and J 5 bases short, with 8 bases between. CDR3 DNA: TGTGCCAGTAGTATCGGGGAGCATCAGCCCCAGCATTTT. This encodes CASSIGEHQPQHF.

Here the CDR3 reads CASSLASGGARETQYF. CDR3 DNA: TGTGCCAGCAGCTTAGCCAGCGGGGGGGCCCGTGAGACCCAGTACTTC. This rearrangement joins TRBV7-6 to TRBJ2-5; 10 bases are shared with TRBD2. The V gene's germline CDR1 is SGHVS and CDR2 FNYEAQ. V was clipped by 0 bases and J by 5 bases; unmatched bases: 6. The CDR3 extends over 16 amino acids.

This clone has more than one count but fewer than ten. V gene TRBV28 combines with J gene TRBJ2-1; 9 nucleotides line up with TRBD1. The J segment lost 6 bases and the V segment lost 2 bases, leaving 2 bases of the junction unmatched. The germline V gene has CDR1 MDHEN and CDR2 SYDVKM. This CDR3 is 14 amino acids long. CDR3 sequence: CASSLNRGLNEQFF. In DNA, the CDR3 is TGTGCCAGCAGTTTAAACAGGGGGCTCAATGAGCAGTTCTTC. Looking up the rest from reference TRBV28 and TRBJ2-1 gives the full variable domain: DVKVTQSSRYLVKRTGEKVFLECVQDMDHENMFWYRQDPGLGLRLIYFSYDVKMKEKGDIPEGYSVSREKKERFSLILESASTNQTSMYLCASSLNRGLNEQFFGPGTRLTVL.

V gene TRBV29-1 combines with J gene TRBJ2-7; 9 nucleotides match TRBD2. V was clipped by 1 base and J by 2 bases; unmatched bases: 6. There are 15 residues in the CDR3. Looked up from germline, CDR1 is SQVTM and CDR2 is ANQGSEA. CDR3 DNA sequence: TGCAGCGTTGAAGCCAGACTAGCGGCTACCTACGAGCAGTACTTC. As protein: CSVEARLAATYEQYF.

The chain has TRBV5-1 and TRBJ2-5; TRBD1 matches at 9 bases. V was pared by 2 bases and J by 5 bases, with 7 bases of the junction left unmatched. Germline V gene sequence: CDR1 SGHRS, CDR2 YFSETQ. The CDR3 sequence is 15 residues long. The CDR3 protein is CASSFLQGARETQYF. The DNA for the CDR3 is TGCGCCAGCAGCTTCCTACAGGGGGCAAGGGAGACCCAGTACTTC. Using reference TRBV5-1 and TRBJ2-5 for the parts outside the CDR3, the full variable domain is KAGVTQTPRYLIKTRGQQVTLSCSPISGHRSVSWYQQTPGQGLQFLFEYFSETQRNKGNFPGRFSGRQFSNSRSEMNVSTLELGDSALYLCASSFLQGARETQYFGPGTRLLVL.